This TCR beta chain was documented in a study of blood T cell repertoires in COVID-19. Repertoires were generated with immunoSEQ multiplex PCR, while TCRdb's copy carries only in-frame clones and drops some. The repertoire holds around 250,000 clones, with approximately 91% as singletons. CDR1 and CDR2 from the germline V gene are MNHEY and SVGEGT. The V gene end was trimmed by 2 bases and the J gene end by 7 bases; junction bases not matched to a gene: 8. The CDR3 covers 14 residues. The sequenced sample consisted of PBMCs or T cells enriched from blood (not recorded which). The gene calls are TRBV6-2 or TRBV6-3 and TRBJ2-7, with TRBD2 matching over 7 bases. The TCR sequence derives from a human donor in a cohort exposed to, infected with or recovered from COVID-19 (not recorded which). The donor label of this sample is uncertain. CDR3 in DNA: TGTGCCAGCAGTTACCGACCGATCGGGGGGGAGCAGTACTTC. Amino acids: CASSYRPIGGEQYF.